A selection of T cell receptor beta chains follows, all from one sample in a study of OX40 agonist ivuxolimab in advanced cancers. The table came from immunoSEQ multiplex PCR; TCRdb's copy has only in-frame clones and leaves some out. The sample lists around 97,000 clones, 84% occurring once. The material sequenced was CD4+ or CD8+ T cells sorted from blood, taken in a trial of the OX40 agonist ivuxolimab. All receptors derive from an adult with an advanced solid tumor such as melanoma, head and neck, liver or kidney cancer. Each CDR3 is given with its conserved first and last residue.

TRBV10-3 | CAISESLRDTQYF
TRBV7-3 | CASSLFGDREENTIYF
TRBV15 | CATSRGPATNEKLFF
TRBV7-2 | CASSSRRGQETQYF
TRBV5-8 | CASSRTSGTCEQYF
TRBV11-2 | CASSVGQPYEQYF
TRBV15 | CATSRGQGEETQYF
TRBV5-1 | CASSLAPSSYEQYF
TRBV7-9 | CASSPTPLRDHSYNEQFF
TRBV27 | CASSLGLAGYYEQYF
TRBV4-3 | CASSQDLAGDYNEQFF
TRBV18 | CASSPGEVYEQYF
TRBV6-6 | CASIFGLNSPLHF
TRBV2 | CASSEWDRGLYEQYF
TRBV13 | CASSSPSAGNTEAFF
TRBV5-6 | CASRREEQGATGELFF
TRBV4-3 | CASSQSTGAEAFF
TRBV4-2 | CASSQDFRESLSYEQYF
TRBV4-2 | CASSPRDRGKFGTDTQYF
TRBV5-1 | CASSLEDAGNTEAFF
TRBV2 | CASSPDGGYEQYF
TRBV11-2 | CASSLATGGRSYEQYF
TRBV29-1 | CSGRDSANEKLFF
TRBV5-1 | CASSTAGTVGYEQYF
TRBV10-2 | CASSTGQDNSPLHF
TRBV4-1 | CASSLGDSRNTEAFF
TRBV18 | CASSPLGGVEAFF
TRBV7-9 | CASSLPARGNEQFF
TRBV5-6 | CASSLGQGSNQPQHF
TRBV19 | CAASGGTDTQYF
TRBV5-4 | CASSKNGQGGNTIYF
TRBV4-2 | CASSQDRREKLFF
TRBV5-6 | CASSPPGGAGVETQYF
TRBV2 | CASRGGTGYDEQYF
TRBV5-6 | CASSLSVEQYF
TRBV5-1 | CASSLSTVNTGELFF
TRBV7-9 | CASRGPDSNQPQHF
TRBV15 | CATRGQGEIEKLFF
TRBV5-6 | CASSLVGQSTEAFF
TRBV7-9 | CASSLGNGGGQPQHF
TRBV7-2 | CASSLINTEAFF
TRBV2 | CASSEVQRNIQHF
TRBV5-4 | CASSLGYSGANVLTF
TRBV18 | CASSPLWTGGGNEQFF
TRBV5-5 | CASSLVWDTEAFF
TRBV11-1 | CASSLDGFYGYTF
TRBV19 | CASNTGTGKKNIQYF
TRBV7-2 | CASSLELGRGGETQYF
TRBV19 | CASSMGDSRSYEQYF